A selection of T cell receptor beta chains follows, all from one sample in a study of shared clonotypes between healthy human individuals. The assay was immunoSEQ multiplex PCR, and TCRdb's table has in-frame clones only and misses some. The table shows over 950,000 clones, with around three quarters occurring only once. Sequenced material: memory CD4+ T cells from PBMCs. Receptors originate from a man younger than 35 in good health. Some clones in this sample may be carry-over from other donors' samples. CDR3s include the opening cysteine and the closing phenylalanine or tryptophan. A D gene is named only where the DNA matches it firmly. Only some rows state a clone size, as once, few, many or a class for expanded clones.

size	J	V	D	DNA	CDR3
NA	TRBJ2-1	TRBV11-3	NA	TGTGCCAGCAGCTTAGATCCCCACAATGAGCAGTTCTTC	CASSLDPHNEQFF
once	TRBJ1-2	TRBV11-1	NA	TGTGCCAGCAGCCCAGAGGACAGTTCCTATGGCTACACCTTC	CASSPEDSSYGYTF
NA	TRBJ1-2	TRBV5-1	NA	TGCGCCAGCAGCTTGGCTCCTATGGGTCCCGCTGGGTATGGCTACACCTTC	CASSLAPMGPAGYGYTF
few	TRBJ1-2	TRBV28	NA	TGTGCCAGCAGTTTTGGAGGTCTGAACTATGGCTACACCTTC	CASSFGGLNYGYTF
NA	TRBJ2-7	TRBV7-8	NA	TGTGCCAGCAGCTTTGGCAGTTTCTACTACGAGCAGTACTTC	CASSFGSFYYEQYF
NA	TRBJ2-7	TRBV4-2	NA	TGTGCCAGCAGCCAAGATAGAGATCAATCCTACGAGCAGTACTTC	CASSQDRDQSYEQYF
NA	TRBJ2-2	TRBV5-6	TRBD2	TGTGCCAGCAGACTTATAGCGGGAGGGCCTGTCGGGGAGCTGTTTTTT	CASRLIAGGPVGELFF
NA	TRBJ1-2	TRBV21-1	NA	TGTGCCAGCAGCCCCTGGGACGGCTCTGGGGGTGGCTACACCTTC	CASSPWDGSGGGYTF
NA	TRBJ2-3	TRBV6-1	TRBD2	TGTGCCAGCAGATACCGGGACTACCTAGCTGATACGCAGTATTTT	CASRYRDYLADTQYF
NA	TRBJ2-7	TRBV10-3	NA	TGTGCCAGCTGGGGTGGACTAACTGACTACGAGCAGTACTTC	CASWGGLTDYEQYF
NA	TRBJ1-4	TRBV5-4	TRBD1	TGTGCCAGCAGCAATCAGGCGGGACAGCGTAATGAAAAACTGTTTTTT	CASSNQAGQRNEKLFF
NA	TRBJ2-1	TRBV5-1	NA	TGCGCCAGCAGCCCGACAGTAATCAGCTCCTACAATGAGCAGTTCTTC	CASSPTVISSYNEQFF
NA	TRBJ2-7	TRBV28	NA	TGTGCCAGCAGTTTAGTGGACAGGGACTACCACGAGCAGCACTTC	CASSLVDRDYHEQHF
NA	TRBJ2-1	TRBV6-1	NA	TGTGCCAGCAGTGACCAGTGGAGCTCCTACAATGAGCAGTTCTTC	CASSDQWSSYNEQFF
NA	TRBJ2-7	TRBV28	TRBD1	TGTGCCAGCAGTCAACCGACAGGGGGAGGACGCGAGCAGTACTTC	CASSQPTGGGREQYF
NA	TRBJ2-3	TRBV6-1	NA	TGTGCCAGCAGTGAAGAGGCGGGATTGACAGATACGCAGTATTTT	CASSEEAGLTDTQYF
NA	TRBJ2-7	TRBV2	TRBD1	TGTGCCAGCAGTGATAGTAGCGCAGGGGGCTTGCAGCAGTACTTC	CASSDSSAGGLQQYF
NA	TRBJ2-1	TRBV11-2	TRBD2	TGTGCCAGCAGGTCTAGCGGAAGTTACAATGAGCAGTTCTTC	CASRSSGSYNEQFF
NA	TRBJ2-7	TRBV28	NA	TGTGCCAGCAGCCCCTTACTAGCCTCCTACGAGCAGTACTTC	CASSPLLASYEQYF
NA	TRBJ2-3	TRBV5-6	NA	TGTGCCAGCAGCTTGGACCCCCCAGATACGCAGTATTTT	CASSLDPPDTQYF
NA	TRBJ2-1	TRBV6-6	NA	TGTGCCAGCAGTTACTCGCTAGAGGGGGGCAATGAGCAGTTCTTC	CASSYSLEGGNEQFF
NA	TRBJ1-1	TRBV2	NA	TGTGCCAGCGGGATGACTGAAGCTTTCTTT	CASGMTEAFF
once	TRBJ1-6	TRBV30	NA	TGTGCCTGGAGTCAACTGGGCTCCTATAATTCACCCCTCCACTTT	CAWSQLGSYNSPLHF
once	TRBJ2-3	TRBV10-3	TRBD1	TGTGCCACCTCGGTAACAGGGGCACGCACAGATACGCAGTATTTT	CATSVTGARTDTQYF
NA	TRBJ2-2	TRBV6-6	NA	TGTGCCAGCAGTTACCTTAGGGCAGCAGGCGCCGGGGAGCTGTTTTTT	CASSYLRAAGAGELFF
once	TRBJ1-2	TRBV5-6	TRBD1	TGTGCCAGCAGCCCGCTACTCTCCGGGACAGTGGAGGGAGGCTACACCTTC	CASSPLLSGTVEGGYTF
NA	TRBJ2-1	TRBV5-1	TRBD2	TGCGCCAGCAGCTTAATCACTAGCGGGAGTATCCCCTACAATGAGCAGTTCTTC	CASSLITSGSIPYNEQFF
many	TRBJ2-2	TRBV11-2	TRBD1	TGTGCCAGCAGCCCCCGGGGGACAGGGACCGGGGAGCTGTTTTTT	CASSPRGTGTGELFF
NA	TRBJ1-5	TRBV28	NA	TGTGCCAGCACCCATACCGGTCAGCCCCAGCATTTT	CASTHTGQPQHF
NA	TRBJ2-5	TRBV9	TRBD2	TGTGCCAGCAGCGTTCACCCTTCGGCGGGAGAGCAAGAGACCCAGTACTTC	CASSVHPSAGEQETQYF
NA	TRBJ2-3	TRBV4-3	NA	TGCGCCAGCAGCCAAGCGGGGTCGAGCACAGATACGCAGTATTTT	CASSQAGSSTDTQYF
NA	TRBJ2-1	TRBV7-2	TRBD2	TGTGCCAGCAGTTTGACTAGCGGGATCTTCAATGAGCAGTTCTTC	CASSLTSGIFNEQFF
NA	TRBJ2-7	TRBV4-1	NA	TGCGCCAGCAGCCAAGATCCACCCCCCTACGAGCAGTACTTC	CASSQDPPPYEQYF
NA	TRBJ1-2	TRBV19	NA	TGTGCCAGTAGCGGACACCACTATGGCTACACCTTC	CASSGHHYGYTF
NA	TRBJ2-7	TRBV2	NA	TGTGCCAGCATGAAGACAGGAGCCTACGAGCAGTACTTC	CASMKTGAYEQYF
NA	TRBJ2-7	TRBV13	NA	TGTGCCAGCAGCCCGGGACGGAGCTTATACGAGCAGTACTTC	CASSPGRSLYEQYF
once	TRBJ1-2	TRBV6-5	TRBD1	TGTGCCACTTATTCAGGGGGTCCCTATGGCTACACCTTC	CATYSGGPYGYTF
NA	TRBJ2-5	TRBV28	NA	TGTGCCAGCAGGCCGAGACTAGTCGGGGCGGAGACCCAGTACTTC	CASRPRLVGAETQYF
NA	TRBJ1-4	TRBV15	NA	TGTGCCACCAGCAGAGATGTGGGTAGCACTAATGAAAAACTGTTTTTT	CATSRDVGSTNEKLFF
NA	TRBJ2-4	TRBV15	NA	TGTGCCACCAGCTCGACGGCCAAAAACATTCAGTACTTC	CATSSTAKNIQYF
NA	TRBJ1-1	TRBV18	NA	TGTGCCAGCTCCTGGGGCAAAAGGGACACTGAAGCTTTCTTT	CASSWGKRDTEAFF
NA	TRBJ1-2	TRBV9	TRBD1	TGTGCCAGCAGCGCCCAAGACAGGGGGCGGAATGGCTACACCTTC	CASSAQDRGRNGYTF
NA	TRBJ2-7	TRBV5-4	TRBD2	TGTGCCAGCAGCCCCATTGGGATAGCGGGAGGGCACGAGCAGTACTTC	CASSPIGIAGGHEQYF
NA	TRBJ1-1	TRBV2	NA	TGTGCCAGCATGCCAGTATTGAACACTGAAGCTTTCTTT	CASMPVLNTEAFF
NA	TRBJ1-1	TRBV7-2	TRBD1	TGTGCCAGCAGCTTGACAGGGCTGAAAAACACTGAAGCTTTCTTT	CASSLTGLKNTEAFF
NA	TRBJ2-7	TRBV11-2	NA	TGTGCCAGCAGCCCTGCGGCAAACTCCTACGAGCAGTACTTC	CASSPAANSYEQYF
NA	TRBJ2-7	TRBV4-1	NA	TGCGCCAGCAGCCAAGATCGGACTCTCGGCGAGCAGTACTTC	CASSQDRTLGEQYF
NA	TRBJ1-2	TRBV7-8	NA	TGTGCCAGCAGCTTAGTAGGCAGGGGCGAGGGCTACACCTTC	CASSLVGRGEGYTF
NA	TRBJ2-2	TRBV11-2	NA	TGTGCCAGCAGCTTAGTATGGTCTGGGACCGGGGAGCTGTTTTTT	CASSLVWSGTGELFF
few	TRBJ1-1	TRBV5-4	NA	TGTGCCAGCAGCTTACAGGAGAACACTGAAGCTTTCTTT	CASSLQENTEAFF
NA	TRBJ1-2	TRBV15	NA	TGTGCCACCAGCCCCTGGACAGCCGATGGCTACACCTTC	CATSPWTADGYTF